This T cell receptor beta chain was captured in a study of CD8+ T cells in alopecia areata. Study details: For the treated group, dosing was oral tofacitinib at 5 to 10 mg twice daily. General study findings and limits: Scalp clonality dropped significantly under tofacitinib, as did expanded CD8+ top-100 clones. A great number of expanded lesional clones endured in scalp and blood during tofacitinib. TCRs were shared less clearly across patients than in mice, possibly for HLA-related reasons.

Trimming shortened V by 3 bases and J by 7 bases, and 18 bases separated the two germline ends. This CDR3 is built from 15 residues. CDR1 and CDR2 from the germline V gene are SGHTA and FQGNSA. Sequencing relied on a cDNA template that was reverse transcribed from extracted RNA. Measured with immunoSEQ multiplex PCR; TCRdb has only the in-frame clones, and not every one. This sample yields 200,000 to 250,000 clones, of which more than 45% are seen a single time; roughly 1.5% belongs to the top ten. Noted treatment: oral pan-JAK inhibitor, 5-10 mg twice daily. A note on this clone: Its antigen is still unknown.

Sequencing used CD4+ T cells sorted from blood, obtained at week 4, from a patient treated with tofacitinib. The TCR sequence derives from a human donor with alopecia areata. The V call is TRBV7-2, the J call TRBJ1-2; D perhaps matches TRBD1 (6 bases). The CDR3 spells CASSLRQVAEGGYTF. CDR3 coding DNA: TGTGCCAGCAGCTTGAGACAGGTGGCTGAGGGTGGCTACACCTTC.